This passage covers 4 T cell receptor beta chains from one sample sequenced in a study of shared clonotypes between healthy human individuals. The method was immunoSEQ multiplex PCR; TCRdb's version includes in-frame clones alone and lacks a portion of them. The table records over a million clones, around 78% of them present only once. Sequenced input: memory CD4+ T cells from PBMCs. Described subset: CD45RA-negative fraction. Receptors originate from a man between 18 and 35 years old in good health. Some clones in this sample may be carry-over from other donors' samples.

The rearrangement links TRBV7-9 to TRBJ2-2, with 9 bases lining up with TRBD2. V lost 7 bases to trimming and J lost 8 bases; unmatched junction nucleotides: 14. This CDR3 comprises 16 residues. Germline-derived CDR1 and CDR2 are SEHNR and FQNEAQ (reference sequence). Here the CDR3 reads CASTTQRGVPAGELFF. The CDR3 coding sequence is TGTGCCAGCACCACCCAGCGGGGGGTCCCGGCGGGGGAGCTGTTTTTT.

CDR3 region: CASSLRAGGTGTQYF. CDR3 DNA sequence: TGTGCCAGCAGCTTAAGGGCGGGAGGGACCGGTACGCAGTATTTT. This rearrangement joins TRBV11-2 to TRBJ2-3; 9 bases align to TRBD2. The CDR3 contains 15 residues. Per germline, CDR1 SGHAT and CDR2 FQNNGV. V shed 2 bases and J 8 bases; nucleotides not matched to a gene: 8.

This clone was observed a few times. The chain's CDR3 is CASTRPGLMSGANVLTF. In DNA, the CDR3 is TGTGCCAGCACGAGACCGGGGCTGATGTCTGGGGCCAACGTCCTGACTTTC. The chain has TRBV5-4 and TRBJ2-6; D tentatively reads TRBD1 or TRBD2 (5 bases each). The CDR3 loop spans 17 amino acids. The V end lost 6 bases, the J end lost 1 base, and 17 bases lay between the germline ends. Germline V gene data show CDR1 as SGHNT and CDR2 as YYREEE (reference sequence). Full variable domain (missing parts from reference TRBV5-4 and TRBJ2-6): ETGVTQSPTHLIKTRGQQVTLRCSSQSGHNTVSWYQQALGQGPQFIFQYYREEENGRGNFPPRFSGLQFPNYSSELNVNALELDDSALYLCASTRPGLMSGANVLTFGAGSRLTVL.

The rearrangement links TRBV11-2 to TRBJ2-1, with unresolved D. In germline, CDR1 is SGHAT, CDR2 FQNNGV. V lost 8 bases and J lost 10, with 15 bases in between. The CDR3 spans 12 residues. CDR3 coding DNA: TGTGCCAGCGGGCAATGGGCCTCGGAGCAGTTCTTC. Residues: CASGQWASEQFF.